The 24 T cell receptor beta chains reported below all come from one sample, sequenced in a study of T cells after posttransplantation cyclophosphamide. Clones were sequenced by immunoSEQ multiplex PCR, and TCRdb holds only the in-frame ones, with some missing. The table lists 47,000 or so clones, around 94% of them singletons. Material for sequencing was PBMCs. These receptors all come from a woman between 50 and 59 years old in good health and a related stem cell transplant donor.

As to this clone: Its ends do not fully match the called genes, so a read error is possible. The same CDR3 is also encoded by other DNA sequences in this sample. CDR3 in amino acids: CASSLGGGGTGELFF. CDR3 sequence (DNA): TGTGCCAGCAGTTTGGGAGGCGGAGGGACCGGGGAGCTGTTTTTT. V is TRBV5-6 and J is TRBJ2-2, with D tentatively TRBD2 (6 bases). CDR1 and CDR2 (germline): SGHDT, YYEEEE. There are 15 residues in the CDR3.

This chain uses TRBV30 with TRBJ1-3; no reliable D call. Germline V gene lookup returns CDR1 GTSNPN and CDR2 SVGIG (reference sequence). The ends were cut back, 0 bases at V and 3 bases at J, with 9 bases in the middle. The CDR3 length is 14 residues. CDR3 sequence: CAWSVPGIGNTIYF. In nucleotides, the CDR3 is TGTGCCTGGAGTGTACCGGGAATTGGAAACACCATATATTTT.

V and J are TRBV11-2 and TRBJ1-6, with D possibly matching TRBD1 (6 bases). V lost 0 bases to trimming and J lost 8 bases, with 11 bases between them. This CDR3 has 15 amino acids. The germline CDR1 and CDR2 sequences are SGHAT and FQNNGV. The CDR3 spells CASSLDARGYSPLHF. CDR3 sequence (DNA): TGTGCCAGCAGCTTAGATGCCAGGGGATATTCACCCCTCCACTTT.

V is TRBV6-1 and J is TRBJ2-7; D gene ambiguous. V was pared by 5 bases and J by 0 bases, with 11 bases between. The germline V gene has CDR1 MNHNS and CDR2 SASEGT. The CDR3 runs to 14 residues. The CDR3 protein is CASSNLPGSYEQYF. The CDR3 DNA reads TGTGCCAGCAGTAACCTGCCGGGCTCCTACGAGCAGTACTTC.

This sequence joins TRBV5-1 and TRBJ1-1, with TRBD1 identical over 7 bases. V dropped 3 bases and J dropped 4; count of bases not matched to a gene: 18. This CDR3 contains 18 residues. Germline CDR1 SGHRS, CDR2 YFSETQ. The chain's CDR3 is CASSSNRGGTRPVTEAFF. The CDR3 DNA is TGCGCCAGCAGCTCTAACAGGGGTGGTACAAGGCCCGTCACTGAAGCTTTCTTT.

This clone appeared a few times. The chain joins TRBV19 to TRBJ2-4; 8 positions agree with TRBD1. Germline CDR1 is LNHDA and CDR2 is SQIVND (reference sequence). V lost 7 bases and J lost 4; bases outside the gene matches: 6. The CDR3 consists of 14 residues. The CDR3 nucleotides are TGTGCCAGTAATTCGGACAGGGAAAAAAACATTCAGTACTTC. This codes for CASNSDREKNIQYF.

The rearrangement joins TRBV9 to TRBJ2-3, with 9 nucleotides matching TRBD2. CDR1 and CDR2 from the germline V gene are SGDLS and YYNGEE. The J segment lost 6 bases and the V segment lost 5 bases, leaving 10 bases of the junction unmatched. The CDR3 spans 15 residues. This chain's CDR3 is CASSPNLAGRDTQYF. CDR3 DNA: TGTGCCAGCAGTCCTAACCTAGCGGGGCGGGATACGCAGTATTTT.

This chain uses TRBV23-1 with TRBJ1-2; tentatively, D is TRBD1 (6 bases). TRBV23-1 is designated an ORF whose function remains uncertain. V lost 4 bases and J lost 7, with 19 bases in between. CDR3 length: 15 amino acids. CDR3 in amino acids: CASSPFGGALGGYTF. In nucleotides, the CDR3 is TGCGCCAGCAGTCCCTTTGGGGGGGCTCTGGGTGGCTACACCTTC.

The rearrangement joins TRBV5-4 to TRBJ2-3; 8 positions agree with TRBD2. The V segment lost 4 bases and the J segment 2 bases; nucleotides outside the gene matches: 12. This CDR3 contains 17 residues. The germline gives CDR1 SGHNT, CDR2 YYREEE (reference sequence). The CDR3 nucleotides read TGTGCCAGCAGCACAGGGACGGGAGGGGGTGTCACAGATACGCAGTATTTT. Its translation is CASSTGTGGGVTDTQYF.

About this clone itself: Its ends do not fully match the called genes, so a read error is possible. The V gene is TRBV7-7, the J gene TRBJ2-1; TRBD2 is a possible D gene (5 bases). This CDR3 spans 13 amino acids. Per the germline V gene, CDR1 is SSHAT and CDR2 is FNYEAQ (reference sequence). The CDR3 spells CASSLARFGEQFF. The CDR3 DNA reads as TGTGCTAGCAGCTTAGCGCGGTTCGGTGAGCAGTTCTTC.

This clone occurred once. The V and J genes are TRBV27 and TRBJ2-7; 9 nucleotides line up with TRBD2. Per germline, CDR1 MNHEY and CDR2 SMNVEV (reference sequence). The CDR3 runs to 20 residues. The ends lost 5 bases at V and 3 bases at J; junction bases unmatched: 23. The CDR3, as DNA: TGTGCCAGCAGTCCAAGGGTAGGTCTAGCGGGAAGGGGGGGGCACTACGAGCAGTACTTC. Translated: CASSPRVGLAGRGGHYEQYF.

V and J are TRBV5-1 and TRBJ2-7; 8 bases line up with TRBD2. Germline trimming cut 4 bases from V and 2 bases from J; bases unmatched to any gene: 8. CDR3 length: 15 residues. The germline V gene has CDR1 SGHRS and CDR2 YFSETQ. CDR3 nucleotides: TGCGCCAGCAGCGTAAGCGGGAGTGGAACCTACGAGCAGTACTTC. Translating it yields CASSVSGSGTYEQYF.

This clone has a single count. The V and J genes are TRBV7-9 and TRBJ2-7; D is unclear. This CDR3 has 11 residues. V lost 5 bases and J 6 bases, leaving 8 bases between the germline ends. Germline CDR1 SEHNR, CDR2 FQNEAQ (reference sequence). The CDR3: CASSISSEQYF. CDR3 DNA sequence: TGTGCCAGCAGCATTAGCAGCGAGCAGTACTTC.

J is TRBJ2-7 and V is TRBV7-9; possibly TRBD1 for D (6 bases). Germline V gene sequence: CDR1 SEHNR, CDR2 FQNEAQ (reference sequence). CDR3 length equals 14 residues. V dropped 4 bases and J dropped 3 bases, with 13 bases sitting between them. For the CDR3, the DNA is TGTGCCAGCAGCTCCAGGGGTGGGGACTACGAGCAGTACTTC. Residues: CASSSRGGDYEQYF.

The chain has TRBV19 and TRBJ2-1, with 8 bases fitting TRBD1. The CDR3 covers 16 residues. Germline-derived CDR1 and CDR2 are LNHDA and SQIVND (reference sequence). J lost 8 bases, V lost 0 bases, and 9 bases had no gene match. The CDR3, as DNA: TGTGCCAGTAGTATAGACCGATCGGGACAGGAGGATGAGCAGTTCTTC. It yields the protein CASSIDRSGQEDEQFF.

The chain has TRBV9 and TRBJ2-1; D unresolved. This CDR3 has 13 residues. V shed 4 bases and J shed 5 bases, with 10 bases lying between them. Germline V CDR1 and CDR2: SGDLS, YYNGEE. This chain's CDR3 is CASSPISDNEQFF. Here the CDR3 DNA reads TGTGCCAGCAGCCCGATTAGTGACAATGAGCAGTTCTTC.

This rearrangement joins TRBV6-1 to TRBJ2-1, with 9 positions matching TRBD1. This CDR3 contains 16 residues. Germline-derived CDR1 and CDR2 are MNHNS and SASEGT. V was clipped by 4 bases and J by 0 bases; unmatched bases: 4. This chain's CDR3 is CASSGPTGGSYNEQFF. CDR3 sequence (DNA): TGTGCCAGCAGTGGGCCGACAGGGGGCTCCTACAATGAGCAGTTCTTC.

The rearrangement links TRBV6-5 to TRBJ2-7; 7 bases map to TRBD1. Per the germline V gene, CDR1 is MNHEY and CDR2 is SVGAGI. The CDR3 sequence is 12 residues long. The trim removed 9 bases at V and 2 bases at J, leaving 4 bases unmatched. CDR3: CASRGQTYEQYF. CDR3 nucleotide sequence: TGTGCCAGTAGGGGACAGACCTACGAGCAGTACTTC.

This chain joins TRBV5-1 and TRBJ1-1; D possibly corresponds to TRBD1 (5 bases). V gave up 0 bases and J gave up 7 bases, with 13 bases separating them. This CDR3 comprises 14 residues. Germline CDR1 SGHRS, CDR2 YFSETQ. The CDR3 nucleotides are TGCGCCAGCAGCTTGGCCGGGCAGGGTGATGAAGCTTTCTTT. Translation gives CASSLAGQGDEAFF.

The chain recombines TRBV7-2 with TRBJ1-6, with no clear D. There are 14 residues in the CDR3. Looked up from germline, CDR1 is SGHTA and CDR2 is FQGNSA. Deletions cut 3 bases from V and 7 bases from J, with 10 bases between. In DNA, the CDR3 is TGTGCCAGCAGCTTTACGCCCCGGAATTCACCCCTCCACTTT. Translated, it gives CASSFTPRNSPLHF. Full variable domain (outside the CDR3, taken from reference TRBV7-2 and TRBJ1-6): GAGVSQSPSNKVTEKGKDVELRCDPISGHTALYWYRQSLGQGLEFLIYFQGNSAPDKSGLPSDRFSAERTGGSVSTLTIQRTQQEDSAVYLCASSFTPRNSPLHFGNGTRLTVT.

In its sample, this clone was seen a few times. The chain is built from TRBV6-4 and TRBJ2-1, with 9 positions matching TRBD1. There are 16 residues in the CDR3. The junction had 10 bases not matched to a gene; V was cut back by 3 bases and J by 7 bases. In germline, CDR1 is MRHNA, CDR2 SNTAGT. This CDR3 reads CASSESPGQGQNEQFF. DNA of the CDR3: TGTGCCAGCAGTGAATCGCCCGGACAGGGGCAGAATGAGCAGTTCTTC.

The chain is built from TRBV15 and TRBJ1-2, with TRBD1 matching 9 bases. The CDR3 spans 18 residues. Per the germline V gene, CDR1 is LNHNV and CDR2 is YYDKDF (reference sequence). V lost 0 bases to trimming and J lost 6 bases; unmatched junction nucleotides: 14. In nucleotides, the CDR3 is TGTGCCACCAGCAGAGATCAGGGGACAGGGTCTATTGTTGATGGCTACACCTTC. This translates into CATSRDQGTGSIVDGYTF. Full variable domain (remainder filled in from reference TRBV15 and TRBJ1-2): DAMVIQNPRYQVTQFGKPVTLSCSQTLNHNVMYWYQQKSSQAPKLLFHYYDKDFNNEADTPDNFQSRRPNTSFCFLDIRSPGLGDTAMYLCATSRDQGTGSIVDGYTFGSGTRLTVV.

The gene calls are TRBV25-1 and TRBJ1-3; the D is unclear. The V and J ends lost 1 base and 7 bases respectively, with 5 bases between them. CDR1 and CDR2 from the germline V gene are MGHDK and SYGVNS. The CDR3 length is 12 residues. CDR3 nucleotides: TGTGCCAGCAGTGAATCCGGGAACACCATATATTTT. Translation: CASSESGNTIYF.

The chain has TRBV19 and TRBJ1-6, with 11 bases matching TRBD1. There are 15 residues in the CDR3. The trim removed 6 bases at V and 4 bases at J, leaving 2 bases unmatched. Per germline, CDR1 LNHDA and CDR2 SQIVND (reference sequence). CDR3 coding DNA: TGTGCCAGTAGGGGACAGGGGGGTTATAATTCACCCCTCCACTTT. It is translated as CASRGQGGYNSPLHF.